These T cell receptor beta chains were read from a single sample in a study of identifying expanded T cells in peripheral blood. Sequenced by immunoSEQ multiplex PCR; TCRdb stores in-frame clones only, minus some. Among 60,000 to 70,000 clones, around 87% were seen once, and the ten largest hold around 4.8%. The source material was blood. These receptors were obtained from a person between 18 and 75 years old in good health. Both conserved end residues are part of each CDR3. Each record gives: V gene, D gene, clone size, J gene, CDR3 length, CDR3 DNA, CDR3 protein. The D gene is left open where the match is weak. Expanded clones are given a class, and other clones once, few, many or no size at all.

>TRBV16|TRBD1|.|TRBJ2-1|15
TGTGCCAGCAGCTCTACTTGGACAGGGAGAAATGAGCAGTTCTTC
CASSSTWTGRNEQFF
>TRBV11-2|.|once|TRBJ2-7|15
TGTGCCAGCAAGGTTCAGGGGACGACGTCCTACGAGCAGTACTTC
CASKVQGTTSYEQYF
>TRBV7-9|TRBD1|once|TRBJ2-3|15
TGTGCCAGCAGCCTAGGGGACAGGGCCACAGATACGCAGTATTTT
CASSLGDRATDTQYF
>TRBV7-8|TRBD2|.|TRBJ2-1|15
TGTGCCACCGAACCTAGCGGGAGGGGATACAATGAGCAGTTCTTC
CATEPSGRGYNEQFF
>TRBV2|TRBD1|.|TRBJ2-7|14
TGTGCCAGCAGGTCCCAGGGGGCGGCCTACGAGCAGTACTTC
CASRSQGAAYEQYF
>TRBV4-1|TRBD1|.|TRBJ1-1|15
TGCGCCAGCAGCCCAGGGGACAGAACGAACACTGAAGCTTTCTTT
CASSPGDRTNTEAFF
>TRBV7-3|TRBD1|.|TRBJ1-1|14
TGTGCCAGCAGCTTAATGGGACAGTACACTGAAGCTTTCTTT
CASSLMGQYTEAFF
>TRBV9|TRBD2|.|TRBJ2-7|17
TGTGCCAGCAGCCCGTTGGGTAGCGGGAATTCCCCCTACGAGCAGTACTTC
CASSPLGSGNSPYEQYF
>TRBV28|.|.|TRBJ1-4|12
TGTGCCAGCACTTCTTCGGGCCGAAAACTGTTTTTT
CASTSSGRKLFF
>TRBV27|TRBD2|.|TRBJ2-1|14
TGTGCCAGCATCCCTAGCGGGAGTTCGGATGAGCAGTTCTTC
CASIPSGSSDEQFF
>TRBV9|.|.|TRBJ2-1|16
TGTGCCAGCAGCGTAGAACGGCGGGGCGCTTACAATGAGCAGTTCTTC
CASSVERRGAYNEQFF
>TRBV2|.|.|TRBJ1-6|15
TGTGCCAGCAGTGGACAGAGCTCCTATAATTCACCCCTCCACTTT
CASSGQSSYNSPLHF
>TRBV2|.|.|TRBJ2-4|15
TGTGCCAGCAGTCAACAGGGAATTTCTCAAAACATTCAGTACTTC
CASSQQGISQNIQYF
>TRBV30|.|.|TRBJ1-5|17
TGTGCCTGGAGTGTGACAGGATCAACTATTAGCAATCAGCCCCAGCATTTT
CAWSVTGSTISNQPQHF
>TRBV27|.|.|TRBJ2-5|13
TGTGCCAGCCAGACTGGACCGGCTGAGACCCAGTACTTC
CASQTGPAETQYF
>TRBV28|.|.|TRBJ2-2|15
TGTGCCAGCAGTACTGGGGGCGAGAACACCGGGGAGCTGTTTTTT
CASSTGGENTGELFF
>TRBV7-9|TRBD2|.|TRBJ2-3|18
TGTGCCAGCAGCTTAGAAACTAGCGGGAGAAGGGGGACAGATACGCAGTATTTT
CASSLETSGRRGTDTQYF
>TRBV19|TRBD1|.|TRBJ2-3|16
TGTGCCAGTAGTTTGGACAGGCCGCCGAATCCTGATACGCAGTATTTT
CASSLDRPPNPDTQYF
>TRBV5-1|.|.|TRBJ2-1|12
TGCGCCAGCAGCTTGGGACAGTCTGAGCAGTTCTTC
CASSLGQSEQFF
>TRBV6-1|.|.|TRBJ2-7|15
TGTGCCAGCAGTGAAAAGAATACAGCACCCTACGAGCAGTACTTC
CASSEKNTAPYEQYF
>TRBV27|.|once|TRBJ2-7|15
TGTGCCAGCAGTTCCCGCGGGCTGAGCTCCTACGAGCAGTACTTC
CASSSRGLSSYEQYF
>TRBV2|.|.|TRBJ1-5|15
TGTGCCAGCAATCGGGACGGGAATAGCAATCAGCCCCAGCATTTT
CASNRDGNSNQPQHF
>TRBV4-3|.|.|TRBJ2-3|16
TGCGCCAGCAGCCAAGGCGGAGGCGGGACAGTTGGTACGCAGTATTTT
CASSQGGGGTVGTQYF
>TRBV6-4|TRBD2|.|TRBJ2-3|15
TGTGCCAGCAGTGAGCTAGCGGGGGGCGAAGATACGCAGTATTTT
CASSELAGGEDTQYF
>TRBV6-5|TRBD1|.|TRBJ2-7|15
TGTGCCAGCATGTTGGGGACAGGGGTTCTCTACGAGCAGTACTTC
CASMLGTGVLYEQYF
>TRBV9|.|.|TRBJ1-6|14
TGTGCCAGCAGCGTAGGAGGGGGAAATTCACCCCTCCACTTT
CASSVGGGNSPLHF
>TRBV30|TRBD2|.|TRBJ2-1|20
TGTGCCTGGAGTGCTTTTGAACTAGCGGGGGGGCCCAATTTCTACAATGAGCAGTTCTTC
CAWSAFELAGGPNFYNEQFF
>TRBV15|TRBD2|.|TRBJ2-3|16
TGTGCCACCAGCAGAACCCCGGGACTAGCCACAGATACGCAGTATTTT
CATSRTPGLATDTQYF
>TRBV7-9|TRBD1|.|TRBJ2-1|16
TGTGCCAGCAGCCGAACCGGGACAGGGGGCTACAATGAGCAGTTCTTC
CASSRTGTGGYNEQFF
>TRBV28|.|.|TRBJ1-2|11
TGTGCCAGCAGTTTACGGGGCGGCTACACCTTC
CASSLRGGYTF
>TRBV7-3|TRBD2|.|TRBJ2-1|17
TGTGCCAGCAGCTTACGACTAGCGGGAGTGGGAGGTAATGAGCAGTTCTTC
CASSLRLAGVGGNEQFF